This T cell receptor (beta chain) was captured in a study of cytomegalovirus exposure and HLA in healthy donors. Researchers ran the PCR with 60 Vbeta and 13 Jbeta primers. Using immunoSEQ multiplex PCR, the repertoire was profiled, and TCRdb retains in-frame clones only, with some absent. This sample has around 130,000 clones, with 70% to 90% found just once. Study conclusions and caveats: According to an earlier analysis, most TCR beta V segments yielded productive rearrangements about 87% or about 30% of the time.

As to this clone: As yet, its antigen is unknown.

The J segment lost 1 base and the V segment lost 4 bases, leaving 4 bases of the junction unmatched. This CDR3 is built from 15 residues. Germline CDR1 is MGHRA and CDR2 is YSYEKL. This sequence originates from a boy under 18 in good health and CMV-seronegative. The sample comprised PBMCs. V gene TRBV4-1 combines with J gene TRBJ2-7, with 10 bases that match TRBD2. CDR3 DNA sequence: TGCGCCAGCAGCCCACGGACTAGCGGATCCTACGAGCAGTACTTC. Residues: CASSPRTSGSYEQYF.